The source of this TCR beta chain is a study of technical replicates of blood from several donors. V lost 3 bases and J 6 bases, leaving 12 bases between the germline ends. Germline V lookup: CDR1 MNHEY, CDR2 SMNVEV (reference sequence). The CDR3 spans 13 residues. Using immunoSEQ multiplex PCR, the repertoire was profiled, and TCRdb retains in-frame clones only, with some absent. The sample comprises about 94,000 clones, nearly 97% of which are singletons, and 0.2% to 0.25% rests with the top ten. Source material: T cells isolated from PBMCs. V usage is TRBV27 and J usage is TRBJ2-7; D is ambiguous. The sequence came from a human donor in good health. The CDR3 region is CASSFSLASEQYF. In nucleotides, the CDR3 is TGTGCCAGCAGTTTTTCCCTGGCTAGCGAGCAGTACTTC.